What follows is one T cell receptor beta chain and its context. Per germline, CDR1 SGHAT and CDR2 FQNNGV. This CDR3 spans 14 amino acids. The J segment lost 4 bases and the V segment lost 5 bases, leaving 4 bases of the junction unmatched. The data stem from a study of control samples from healthy donors and cancer patients. Here immunoSEQ multiplex PCR was the method, and the copy in TCRdb shows in-frame clones only, minus some. The repertoire consists of about 96,000 clones, with approximately 95% occurring once and the leading ten covering approximately 7.6%. The sequenced sample was blood. The chain links TRBV11-2 to TRBJ2-3; 9 bases are a match to TRBD1. This receptor was taken from a young man in good health. CDR3 coding DNA: TGTGCCAGCAGCGCACGACAGGGGGCAGATACGCAGTATTTT. Translation: CASSARQGADTQYF.